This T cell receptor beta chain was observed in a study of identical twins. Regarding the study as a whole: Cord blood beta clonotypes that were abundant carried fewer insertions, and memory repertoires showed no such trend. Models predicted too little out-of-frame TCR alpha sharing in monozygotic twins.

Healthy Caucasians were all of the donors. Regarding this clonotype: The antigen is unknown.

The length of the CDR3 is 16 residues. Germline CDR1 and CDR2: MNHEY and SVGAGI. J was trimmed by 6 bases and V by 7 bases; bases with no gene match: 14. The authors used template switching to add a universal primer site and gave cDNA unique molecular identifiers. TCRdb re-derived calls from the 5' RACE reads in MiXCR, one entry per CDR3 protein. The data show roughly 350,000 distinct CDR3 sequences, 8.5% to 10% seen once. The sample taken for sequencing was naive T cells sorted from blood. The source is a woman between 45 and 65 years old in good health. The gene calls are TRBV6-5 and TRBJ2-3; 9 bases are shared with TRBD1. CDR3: CASTDSWGQGSDTQYF. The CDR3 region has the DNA TGTGCCAGCACCGACAGTTGGGGACAGGGATCGGATACGCAGTATTTT.